A single sample gave rise to the 27 T cell receptor beta chains below, sequenced in a study of blood T cell repertoires in COVID-19. TCRdb's copy holds only in-frame clones and misses some; the assay was immunoSEQ multiplex PCR. Of 88,000 or so clones listed, approximately 82% were seen once; the top ten hold about an eighth. Sample: peripheral blood. All receptors come from a human donor in a cohort sampled during active COVID-19.

J is TRBJ1-1 and V is TRBV5-6; D ambiguous. The CDR3 contains 12 residues. V was trimmed by 0 bases and J by 5 bases, leaving 5 bases between them. Germline CDR1 and CDR2: SGHDT and YYEEEE. The CDR3 protein is CASSLGTTEAFF. The CDR3 nucleotides are TGTGCCAGCAGCTTGGGGACTACTGAAGCTTTCTTT.

The chain couples TRBV19 to TRBJ1-2; 9 bases fit TRBD1. Trimming took 7 bases from V and 7 from J; bases not matched to a gene: 22. Germline lookup yields CDR1 LNHDA and CDR2 SQIVND (reference sequence). The CDR3 is 18 residues long. CDR3 region: CASTTSGTGPIRAGGYTF. CDR3 sequence (DNA): TGTGCCAGTACCACTTCCGGGACAGGGCCAATACGCGCTGGTGGCTACACCTTC.

The chain has TRBV15 and TRBJ1-1; tentatively, D is TRBD1 (6 bases). Germline-derived CDR1 and CDR2 are LNHNV and YYDKDF (reference sequence). The CDR3 contains 15 residues. Trimming cost V 4 bases and J 4 bases, with 16 bases left between them. DNA for the CDR3: TGTGCCACCAGCAACCGTGACAGGCCCTCCACTGAAGCTTTCTTT. Translating it yields CATSNRDRPSTEAFF.

V is TRBV4-1 and J is TRBJ2-6; 9 bases fit TRBD1. Trimming at V came to 0 bases and at J to 1 base, leaving 13 bases not matched to a gene. The CDR3 contains 21 residues. Germline assignment: CDR1 MGHRA and CDR2 YSYEKL. Here the CDR3 reads CASSQDPYDRGRGSGANVLTF. For the CDR3, the DNA is TGCGCCAGCAGCCAAGACCCCTACGACAGGGGGAGAGGTTCTGGGGCCAACGTCCTGACTTTC.

This clone was counted a single time. The CDR3 DNA is TGTGCCAGCAGCTTAGCGATGGGACTAACCAATGAGCAGTTCTTC. Translation: CASSLAMGLTNEQFF. The chain recombines TRBV7-9 with TRBJ2-1, with 7 bases matching TRBD2. J gave up 6 bases and V 0 bases, and 5 bases lay outside the gene matches. Germline V gene lookup returns CDR1 SEHNR and CDR2 FQNEAQ (reference sequence). This CDR3 comprises 15 residues.

V is TRBV6-5 and J is TRBJ1-5, with TRBD1 as a possible D gene (5 bases). Trimming took 7 bases from V and 4 from J, leaving 11 bases between them. The CDR3 runs 13 residues. CDR1 is MNHEY and CDR2 is SVGAGI in the germline V gene. The CDR3 reads CASTVDTNQPQHF. CDR3 DNA: TGTGCCAGCACCGTGGACACAAATCAGCCCCAGCATTTT.

The rearrangement uses TRBV30 and TRBJ2-2; 8 nucleotides align to TRBD2. This CDR3 contains 13 residues. The germline V gene encodes CDR1 GTSNPN and CDR2 SVGIG (reference sequence). V trimming: 2 bases; J trimming: 7 bases; junction bases outside the gene matches: 3. CDR3 DNA sequence: TGTGCCTGGAGTCAAACTAGCGGCGGGGAGCTGTTTTTT. Its protein is CAWSQTSGGELFF.

V gene TRBV11-2 combines with J gene TRBJ2-2; TRBD1 agrees at 8 bases. After removal of 3 bases from V and 9 bases from J, the junction contained 6 bases not matched to a gene. The CDR3 extends over 14 amino acids. The germline V gene encodes CDR1 SGHAT and CDR2 FQNNGV. CDR3 protein: CASSFDRGARELFF. The CDR3 nucleotides are TGTGCCAGCAGCTTTGACAGGGGTGCCAGGGAGCTGTTTTTT.

The J gene is TRBJ2-7, the V gene TRBV27; 7 nucleotides align to TRBD1. V trimming: 3 bases; J trimming: 5 bases; junction bases outside the gene matches: 10. Per the germline V gene, CDR1 is MNHEY and CDR2 is SMNVEV (reference sequence). The CDR3 covers 15 residues. CDR3 protein: CASSFKGDSSDEQYF. The CDR3 nucleotides read TGTGCCAGCAGTTTTAAGGGGGACAGTTCGGACGAGCAGTACTTC.

The chain uses TRBV29-1 and TRBJ2-4; D gene uncertain. This CDR3 has 13 residues. CDR1 SQVTM and CDR2 ANQGSEA come from the germline V gene. V gave up 4 bases and J gave up 8 bases, with 15 bases separating them. The chain's CDR3 is CSVGPQVGDIQYF. CDR3 DNA: TGCAGCGTTGGGCCCCAGGTAGGCGACATTCAGTACTTC.

This clone was observed once. V is TRBV7-6 and J is TRBJ2-7; tentative D call: TRBD2 (6 bases). With 4 bases removed from V and 9 bases from J, the gap between germline ends came to 16 bases. Germline V gene lookup returns CDR1 SGHVS and CDR2 FNYEAQ. The CDR3 spans 13 residues. The CDR3 loop is CASSSRGGAGQYF. DNA for the CDR3: TGTGCCAGCAGCTCCCGGGGAGGCGCAGGGCAGTACTTC.

The chain recombines TRBV7-9 with TRBJ1-1; 7 nucleotides agree with TRBD1. V trimming: 4 bases; J trimming: 10 bases; junction bases outside the gene matches: 12. The CDR3 is 14 amino acids. Looked up from germline, CDR1 is SEHNR and CDR2 is FQNEAQ (reference sequence). The CDR3 loop is CASSSTRGTVRAFF. For the CDR3, the DNA is TGTGCCAGCAGCTCGACCCGGGGGACAGTTCGAGCTTTCTTT.

CDR3 DNA: TGTGCCAGTGGGGCCGGACAGAATGCCTACGAGCAGTACTTC. The encoded protein is CASGAGQNAYEQYF. The chain links TRBV19 to TRBJ2-7; D is perhaps TRBD1 (6 bases). V lost 8 bases and J 2 bases, leaving 16 bases between the germline ends. The CDR3 totals 14 residues. Germline assignment: CDR1 LNHDA and CDR2 SQIVND (reference sequence).

The chain links TRBV24-1 to TRBJ1-5, with a weak D call TRBD1 (5 bases). Germline-derived CDR1 and CDR2 are KGHDR and SFDVKD. The V and J ends lost 4 bases and 4 bases respectively, with 13 bases between them. The CDR3 covers 15 residues. The CDR3 protein is CATSDPTGANQPQHF. CDR3 nucleotides: TGTGCCACCAGTGACCCAACAGGAGCTAATCAGCCCCAGCATTTT.

The V call is TRBV5-4, the J call TRBJ2-5, with 14 positions matching TRBD2. The J segment lost 4 bases and the V segment lost 5 bases, leaving 7 bases of the junction unmatched. The CDR3 consists of 16 residues. CDR1 and CDR2 (germline): SGHNT, YYREEE (reference sequence). Here the CDR3 reads CASRVGTSGGGETQYF. CDR3 nucleotide sequence: TGTGCCAGCAGGGTGGGGACTAGCGGGGGAGGAGAGACCCAGTACTTC.

In DNA form, the CDR3 reads TGTGCCAGCAGCGCCAGGGGGGCGCGCACCGGGGAGCTGTTTTTT. This gives the protein CASSARGARTGELFF. The chain employs TRBV7-3 and TRBJ2-2; D is perhaps TRBD1 (7 bases). Germline CDR1 and CDR2: SGHTA and FQGTGA. V was pared by 5 bases and J by 4 bases, with 14 bases between. The CDR3 sequence is 15 residues long.

This clone has just one count. A junction boundary mismatches the germline segment, possibly from a read error. The chain couples TRBV6-5 to TRBJ1-2; possible D gene TRBD1, 6 bases. The germline CDR1 and CDR2 sequences are MNHEY and SVGAGI. The CDR3 totals 14 residues. CDR3 loop: CAGSTQGMTYGYTF. As DNA, the CDR3 is TGTGCCGGCAGCACACAGGGTATGACCTATGGCTACACCTTC.

In nucleotides, the CDR3 is TGCGCCAGCAGCGCCGCCCACAGGGCTTTAAACTATGGCTACACCTTC. This gives the protein CASSAAHRALNYGYTF. The chain is built from TRBV5-1 and TRBJ1-2; perhaps TRBD1 as D (6 bases). CDR1 and CDR2 from the germline V gene are SGHRS and YFSETQ. Trimming took off 4 bases at V and 2 bases at J, with 18 bases between the two ends. The CDR3 has 16 amino acids.

The chain has TRBV7-2 and TRBJ1-5, with 10 nucleotides matching TRBD1. The ends lost 1 base at V and 2 bases at J; junction bases unmatched: 5. This CDR3 contains 17 residues. Germline-derived CDR1 and CDR2 are SGHTA and FQGNSA. In nucleotides, the CDR3 is TGTGCCAGCAGCTTAGGGGACAGGGGAGGCGGCAATCAGCCCCAGCATTTT. Translation: CASSLGDRGGGNQPQHF. The complete variable domain, with remaining parts taken from reference TRBV7-2 and TRBJ1-5, reads GAGVSQSPSNKVTEKGKDVELRCDPISGHTALYWYRQSLGQGLEFLIYFQGNSAPDKSGLPSDRFSAERTGGSVSTLTIQRTQQEDSAVYLCASSLGDRGGGNQPQHFGDGTRLSIL.

This rearrangement joins TRBV5-1 to TRBJ2-3; TRBD1 matches at 8 bases. Germline trimming cut 5 bases from V and 3 bases from J; bases unmatched to any gene: 5. CDR1 SGHRS and CDR2 YFSETQ come from the germline V gene. CDR3 length: 14 amino acids. CDR3: CASSTGGWTDTQYF. The CDR3 bases are TGCGCCAGCAGTACAGGGGGGTGGACAGATACGCAGTATTTT.

In its sample, this clone was seen once. The V gene is TRBV19, the J gene TRBJ1-2, with 8 positions matching TRBD1. The J segment lost 5 bases and the V segment lost 5 bases, leaving 7 bases of the junction unmatched. Germline V gene lookup returns CDR1 LNHDA and CDR2 SQIVND (reference sequence). The CDR3 loop spans 14 amino acids. The CDR3 is CASSLDRDGYGYTF. In DNA form, the CDR3 reads TGTGCCAGTAGTCTGGACAGGGATGGGTATGGCTACACCTTC.

CDR3 in DNA: TGTGCCAGCAGCAAAAGGCTGGACGGACACTATAATTCACCCCTCCACTTT. Translating gives CASSKRLDGHYNSPLHF. This sequence joins TRBV21-1 and TRBJ1-6; TRBD1 reflects the table's D call only, with no check against the DNA. TRBV21-1 is a listed pseudogene. The CDR3 is 17 amino acids.

CDR3 nucleotides: TGTGCCTGGAGGGGTCAGGCCCCCTACACCGGGGAGCTGTTTTTT. This gives the protein CAWRGQAPYTGELFF. The chain joins TRBV30 to TRBJ2-2; D remains unclear. CDR1 is GTSNPN and CDR2 is SVGIG in the germline V gene (reference sequence). The CDR3 length is 15 residues. Deletions cut 3 bases from V and 3 bases from J, with 14 bases between.

The CDR3 DNA reads as TGTGCCAGCAGCCCTGGACTAGCGGGAGTTTCCTATGAGCAGTTCTTC. Amino acid sequence: CASSPGLAGVSYEQFF. The chain employs TRBV3-1 (or the pseudogene TRBV3-2) and TRBJ2-1; TRBD2 aligns across 13 bases. The CDR3 covers 16 residues. V lost 4 bases to trimming and J lost 8 bases; unmatched junction nucleotides: 8. Germline CDR1 LGHDT, CDR2 YNNKEL (reference sequence).

The CDR3 nucleotides are TGTGCCACCAGCAGAAAACGGGCGGGGGGAACCGGGGAGCTGTTTTTT. It is translated as CATSRKRAGGTGELFF. This chain links TRBV15 with TRBJ2-2; 8 nucleotides line up with TRBD2. Trimming removed 2 bases from V and 5 bases from J; junction bases left unmatched: 7. The CDR3 has 16 amino acids. Germline V gives CDR1 LNHNV, CDR2 YYDKDF (reference sequence). Looking up the rest from reference TRBV15 and TRBJ2-2 gives the full variable domain: DAMVIQNPRYQVTQFGKPVTLSCSQTLNHNVMYWYQQKSSQAPKLLFHYYDKDFNNEADTPDNFQSRRPNTSFCFLDIRSPGLGDTAMYLCATSRKRAGGTGELFFGEGSRLTVL.

The gene calls are TRBV6-5 and TRBJ1-2; 7 bases map to TRBD1. Germline V CDR1 and CDR2: MNHEY, SVGAGI. The V segment lost 2 bases and the J segment 6 bases; nucleotides outside the gene matches: 6. The CDR3 loop spans 14 amino acids. CDR3 bases: TGTGCCAGCAGTTACCACGACAGGGCCGATGGCTACACCTTC. Its protein product is CASSYHDRADGYTF.

Concerning this clone itself: The junction does not match germline at one end; this may be a read error. The chain carries TRBV11-2 and TRBJ2-7, with 9 nucleotides matching TRBD1. Germline assignment: CDR1 SGHAT and CDR2 FQNNGV. This CDR3 comprises 15 residues. The CDR3: CASSLIGTGSSEQYF. The CDR3 DNA reads TGTGCCAGCAGCTTAATCGGGACAGGGTCCTCCGAGCAGTACTTC. Based on the CDR3 plus reference TRBV11-2 and TRBJ2-7, the full variable domain is EAGVAQSPRYKIIEKRQSVAFWCNPISGHATLYWYQQILGQGPKLLIQFQNNGVVDDSQLPKDRFSAERLKGVDSTLKIQPAKLEDSAVYLCASSLIGTGSSEQYFGPGTRLTVT.